This passage covers 32 T cell receptor beta chains from one sample sequenced in a study of blood T cell repertoires in COVID-19. TCRdb keeps only in-frame clones here, not all; method: immunoSEQ multiplex PCR. The repertoire consists of tens of thousands of clones, with 80% to 90% occurring once and the leading ten covering 7% to 8.5%. Sequencing input: peripheral blood. Every receptor here comes from a woman between 65 and 79 years old with acute or convalescent COVID-19.

The chain employs TRBV5-1 and TRBJ2-1; TRBD1 might be the D (5 bases). Per germline, CDR1 SGHRS and CDR2 YFSETQ. The CDR3 length is 17 residues. Trimming pared 0 bases from V and 0 bases from J, leaving 13 bases between. CDR3 protein: CASSLDLAGSSYNEQFF. CDR3 in DNA: TGCGCCAGCAGCTTGGATCTTGCAGGGTCCTCCTACAATGAGCAGTTCTTC.

The V gene is TRBV9, the J gene TRBJ2-5; 7 nucleotides match TRBD2. Germline CDR1 reads SGDLS; CDR2 reads YYNGEE. V gave up 0 bases and J gave up 3 bases; unmatched junction bases: 5. This CDR3 comprises 15 residues. CDR3 in amino acids: CASSVGGGPKETQYF. For the CDR3, the DNA is TGTGCCAGCAGCGTAGGGGGGGGTCCCAAAGAGACCCAGTACTTC. The full variable domain, with the rest looked up from reference TRBV9 and TRBJ2-5, is DSGVTQTPKHLITATGQRVTLRCSPRSGDLSVYWYQQSLDQGLQFLIQYYNGEERAKGNILERFSAQQFPDLHSELNLSSLELGDSALYFCASSVGGGPKETQYFGPGTRLLVL.

The chain carries TRBV5-8 and TRBJ2-7, with 11 bases matching TRBD1. The trim removed 2 bases at V and 6 bases at J, leaving 4 bases unmatched. The CDR3 covers 14 residues. Germline V gene sequence: CDR1 SGHTS, CDR2 YDEGEE. The CDR3 protein is CASSFPGQGGEQYF. CDR3 DNA: TGTGCCAGCAGCTTTCCGGGACAGGGGGGCGAGCAGTACTTC. The full variable domain, its missing parts supplied by reference TRBV5-8 and TRBJ2-7, is EAGVTQSPTHLIKTRGQQATLRCSPISGHTSVYWYQQALGLGLQFLLWYDEGEERNRGNFPPRFSGRQFPNYSSELNVNALELEDSALYLCASSFPGQGGEQYFGPGTRLTVT.

The chain combines TRBV19 with TRBJ2-7, with 7 bases fitting TRBD2. CDR1 and CDR2 from the germline V gene are LNHDA and SQIVND (reference sequence). The V segment lost 7 bases and the J segment 2 bases; nucleotides outside the gene matches: 8. The CDR3 contains 14 residues. DNA of the CDR3: TGTGCCAGTAAGCCCTCCGGGACTACCTACGAGCAGTACTTC. This gives the protein CASKPSGTTYEQYF.

The rearrangement joins TRBV29-1 to TRBJ2-7, with a possible D match to TRBD2 (5 bases). The V gene's germline CDR1 is SQVTM and CDR2 ANQGSEA. The CDR3 length is 15 residues. Deletions cut 4 bases from V and 2 bases from J, with 18 bases between. DNA for the CDR3: TGCAGCGTTGTCGGGCCCCGCGGAGGTACCTACGAGCAGTACTTC. Amino acids: CSVVGPRGGTYEQYF.

This CDR3 reads CASSARPTSGGPVDTQYF. The CDR3 nucleotides are TGTGCCAGCAGCGCCCGCCCAACTAGCGGGGGACCAGTGGATACGCAGTATTTT. The rearrangement joins TRBV9 to TRBJ2-3, with 11 bases identical to TRBD2. The CDR3 runs 18 residues. V lost 3 bases, J lost 6 bases, and 15 bases stayed unmatched. Germline values: CDR1 SGDLS, CDR2 YYNGEE.

This chain connects TRBV5-1 to TRBJ2-5; 9 bases are shared with TRBD2. The CDR3 is 16 amino acids. V lost 0 bases, J lost 7 bases, and 10 bases stayed unmatched. From germline, CDR1 is SGHRS and CDR2 YFSETQ. CDR3 sequence reads: CASSLGLAGSGRTQYF. Here the CDR3 DNA reads TGCGCCAGCAGCTTGGGGCTAGCGGGGTCGGGACGGACCCAGTACTTC.

The CDR3: CASSYIPGTGNNEQFF. The CDR3 region has the DNA TGTGCCAGCTCCTATATACCCGGGACTGGCAACAATGAGCAGTTCTTC. The J gene is TRBJ2-1, the V gene TRBV28, with a tentative D call TRBD2 (6 bases). CDR1 and CDR2 from the germline V gene are MDHEN and SYDVKM. This CDR3 has 16 residues. V lost 8 bases, J lost 5 bases, and 22 bases lay in between.

The V and J genes are TRBV5-1 and TRBJ2-7; TRBD1 matches at 9 bases. V lost 6 bases and J lost 3; bases outside the gene matches: 10. Germline V gene lookup returns CDR1 SGHRS and CDR2 YFSETQ. The CDR3 runs 15 residues. The CDR3 here is CASTSYRDRDYEQYF. The CDR3 DNA follows: TGCGCCAGCACATCCTATCGGGACAGGGACTACGAGCAGTACTTC.

The chain uses TRBV7-8 and TRBJ2-3; 9 bases fit TRBD2. After removal of 1 base from V and 4 bases from J, the junction contained 3 bases not matched to a gene. Per germline, CDR1 SGHVS and CDR2 FQNEAQ. The CDR3 loop spans 15 amino acids. In DNA form, the CDR3 reads TGTGCCAGCAGCTTAGTCGGGACTAGCCCAGATACGCAGTATTTT. It codes for CASSLVGTSPDTQYF.

This clone was counted once. The gene calls are TRBV19 and TRBJ2-1, with D uncertain. The CDR3 covers 14 residues. The ends were cut back, 4 bases at V and 1 base at J, with 8 bases in the middle. The germline CDR1 and CDR2 sequences are LNHDA and SQIVND (reference sequence). As DNA, the CDR3 is TGTGCCAGTAGTACATATACTTCCTACAATGAGCAGTTCTTC. Residues: CASSTYTSYNEQFF. The full variable domain, completed using reference TRBV19 and TRBJ2-1, is DGGITQSPKYLFRKEGQNVTLSCEQNLNHDAMYWYRQDPGQGLRLIYYSQIVNDFQKGDIAEGYSVSREKKESFPLTVTSAQKNPTAFYLCASSTYTSYNEQFFGPGTRLTVL.

This chain links TRBV9 with TRBJ2-6, with D tentatively TRBD1 (5 bases). Trimming left V 3 bases short and J 4 bases short, with 14 bases between. This CDR3 contains 16 residues. In germline, CDR1 is SGDLS, CDR2 YYNGEE. The chain's CDR3 is CASSAVDRSGANVLTF. The CDR3 nucleotides read TGTGCCAGCAGCGCGGTCGACAGATCAGGGGCCAACGTCCTGACTTTC.

This chain uses TRBV11-3 with TRBJ2-5, with D tentatively TRBD1 (5 bases). V gave up 6 bases and J gave up 2 bases, with 22 bases separating them. Germline assignment: CDR1 SGHNT and CDR2 YENEEA. The CDR3 runs 17 residues. CDR3 nucleotides: TGTGCCAGCAGAAAGACAGAGGAGACAACACTACAAGAGACCCAGTACTTC. Translation gives CASRKTEETTLQETQYF.

The gene calls are TRBV13 and TRBJ1-2, with D uncertain. The CDR3 covers 15 residues. Looked up from germline, CDR1 is PRHDT and CDR2 is FYEKMQ (reference sequence). V was shortened by 1 base and J by 6 bases, with 15 bases between the two germline ends. The CDR3 protein is CASSLVSQAHDGYTF. The CDR3 region has the DNA TGTGCCAGCAGCTTAGTGTCCCAGGCCCACGATGGCTACACCTTC.

V gene TRBV19 combines with J gene TRBJ2-7, with D tentatively TRBD2 (6 bases). Trimming left V 8 bases short and J 0 bases short, with 14 bases between. The CDR3 has 14 residues. Per the germline V gene, CDR1 is LNHDA and CDR2 is SQIVND (reference sequence). The CDR3 loop reads CASARASASYEQYF. The CDR3 DNA is TGTGCCAGTGCACGGGCTAGCGCCTCCTACGAGCAGTACTTC.

This sequence joins TRBV6-5 and TRBJ2-3; weak D call: TRBD2 (6 bases). V was clipped by 2 bases and J by 0 bases, with 9 bases between them. The CDR3 runs to 15 residues. Germline V gene sequence: CDR1 MNHEY, CDR2 SVGAGI. The CDR3 protein is CASSYDGSSTDTQYF. The CDR3 nucleotides are TGTGCCAGCAGTTACGACGGGAGCAGCACAGATACGCAGTATTTT.

V is TRBV6-5 and J is TRBJ1-2, with D maybe TRBD1 (5 bases). Trimming pared 10 bases from V and 4 bases from J, leaving 13 bases between. Germline CDR1 reads MNHEY; CDR2 reads SVGAGI. The CDR3 spans 12 residues. The CDR3 DNA sequence: TGTGCCACCACACTGGGGGGCTATGGCTACACCTTC. Translating gives CATTLGGYGYTF.

The V gene is TRBV28, the J gene TRBJ1-6; 8 bases match TRBD1. The CDR3 length is 15 residues. The V gene end was trimmed by 1 base and the J gene end by 15 bases; junction bases not matched to a gene: 11. Germline CDR1 is MDHEN and CDR2 is SYDVKM. The CDR3 coding sequence is TGTGCCAGCAGTTTATCTTGGCAGGGGGCAGGTCACCTCCACTTT. The encoded protein is CASSLSWQGAGHLHF.

This chain joins TRBV28 and TRBJ2-7; 9 bases align to TRBD2. The CDR3 extends over 17 amino acids. The V and J ends lost 5 bases and 7 bases, in that order; junction bases with no gene match: 18. Germline V gives CDR1 MDHEN, CDR2 SYDVKM. The CDR3 DNA reads as TGTGCCAGCAGTCCAACGGATCTAGCGGGATGGATGAGGGAGCAGTACTTC. Protein product: CASSPTDLAGWMREQYF.

V is TRBV13 and J is TRBJ1-6; D call uncertain. CDR3 length: 14 residues. V shed 2 bases and J shed 7 bases, with 9 bases lying between them. Per germline, CDR1 PRHDT and CDR2 FYEKMQ (reference sequence). CDR3 DNA: TGTGCCAGCAGCTTAAAGGGAGGCAATTCACCCCTCCACTTT. It is translated as CASSLKGGNSPLHF.

This chain joins TRBV28 and TRBJ2-3, with 10 bases that match TRBD2. Per germline, CDR1 MDHEN and CDR2 SYDVKM. Trimming removed 2 bases from V and 1 base from J; junction bases left unmatched: 3. The CDR3 runs to 16 residues. Here the CDR3 reads CASSLSLAGGTDTQYF. The CDR3 coding sequence is TGTGCCAGCAGTTTAAGCCTAGCGGGGGGCACAGATACGCAGTATTTT.

The chain combines TRBV5-4 with TRBJ1-1, with a possible D match to TRBD1 (5 bases). CDR3 size: 16 residues. CDR1 and CDR2 from the germline V gene are SGHNT and YYREEE (reference sequence). Trimming removed 3 bases from V and 3 bases from J, with 18 bases in between. In DNA form, the CDR3 reads TGTGCCAGCAGCTCAGCGGGACCTACATCCTACACTGAAGCTTTCTTT. Its protein is CASSSAGPTSYTEAFF.

J is TRBJ2-1 and V is TRBV7-9; possible D gene TRBD1, 6 bases. Trimming shortened V by 6 bases and J by 0 bases, and 21 bases separated the two germline ends. CDR1 is SEHNR, CDR2 FQNEAQ, per germline (reference sequence). The length of the CDR3 is 18 residues. This CDR3 reads CASRTPPGQGSSYNEQFF. The CDR3 bases are TGTGCCAGCAGGACCCCCCCCGGCCAGGGGAGCTCCTACAATGAGCAGTTCTTC.

The chain employs TRBV5-6 and TRBJ1-3, with D hard to call. V lost 4 bases to trimming and J lost 0 bases, with 8 bases between them. This CDR3 region has 14 residues. Germline-derived CDR1 and CDR2 are SGHDT and YYEEEE. The DNA of the CDR3 is TGTGCCAGCAGCCGGTTTGTCTCTGGAAACACCATATATTTT. Residues: CASSRFVSGNTIYF.

The chain carries TRBV3-1 (or the pseudogene TRBV3-2) and TRBJ1-5; D remains unclear. V shed 1 base and J shed 15 bases, with 19 bases lying between them. Germline values: CDR1 LGHDT, CDR2 YNNKEL (reference sequence). The CDR3 runs 14 residues. The CDR3 loop reads CASSQGGGIPELHF. The CDR3 nucleotides are TGTGCCAGCAGCCAAGGTGGCGGGATCCCAGAACTGCATTTT.

The rearrangement uses TRBV9 and TRBJ2-7; TRBD1 agrees at 7 bases. Germline-derived CDR1 and CDR2 are SGDLS and YYNGEE. The length of the CDR3 is 15 residues. J was trimmed by 5 bases and V by 4 bases; bases with no gene match: 12. CDR3 nucleotides: TGTGCCAGCAGCTACACCGGGACAGTCGCGGACGAGCAGTACTTC. This codes for CASSYTGTVADEQYF.

This clone turned up a few times. This chain uses TRBV29-1 with TRBJ1-1; D call uncertain. Trimming took 7 bases from V and 11 from J, leaving 17 bases between them. The V gene's germline CDR1 is SQVTM and CDR2 ANQGSEA. The CDR3 spans 11 residues. Written as DNA, the CDR3 is TGCAGCGGGCGGTTAGACCTGAGGGCTTTCTTT. Translation gives CSGRLDLRAFF.

CDR3 protein: CACRDRVHEKLFF. The CDR3 DNA reads as TGTGCCTGCCGGGACAGGGTACATGAAAAACTGTTTTTT. The chain combines TRBV30 with TRBJ1-4; 9 bases align to TRBD1. The V gene's germline CDR1 is GTSNPN and CDR2 SVGIG (reference sequence). Germline trimming cut 6 bases from V and 6 bases from J; bases unmatched to any gene: 5. The length of the CDR3 is 13 residues.

This chain connects TRBV25-1 to TRBJ2-3; TRBD2 aligns across 7 bases. CDR3 length: 16 amino acids. Trimming took 6 bases from V and 1 from J; bases not matched to a gene: 10. Germline V CDR1 and CDR2: MGHDK, SYGVNS. This CDR3 reads CASRGSSGLRTDTQYF. DNA for the CDR3: TGTGCCAGCAGAGGCTCTAGCGGACTACGCACAGATACGCAGTATTTT.

The V gene is TRBV5-4, the J gene TRBJ1-2; D not resolved. The CDR3 runs to 14 residues. Germline CDR1 SGHNT, CDR2 YYREEE (reference sequence). The V and J ends lost 0 bases and 4 bases respectively, with 10 bases between them. The CDR3 is CASSLDRNIYGYTF. The CDR3 nucleotides read TGTGCCAGCAGCTTGGACAGAAACATCTATGGCTACACCTTC.

The rearrangement joins TRBV20-1 to TRBJ2-7; 7 nucleotides agree with TRBD2. The CDR3 spans 14 residues. V trimming: 3 bases; J trimming: 3 bases; junction bases outside the gene matches: 8. Germline assignment: CDR1 DFQATT and CDR2 SNEGSKA (reference sequence). The CDR3 region is CSASHPSGDYEQYF. The CDR3 coding sequence is TGCAGTGCTAGTCATCCCAGCGGGGACTACGAGCAGTACTTC.

The V call is TRBV18, the J call TRBJ2-5, with 9 bases matching TRBD2. CDR1 is KGHSH and CDR2 is LQKENI in the germline V gene. CDR3 length: 15 amino acids. V gave up 3 bases and J gave up 2 bases; unmatched junction bases: 4. The CDR3 is CASSPLSGRQETQYF. The CDR3 nucleotides are TGTGCCAGCTCACCCCTTAGCGGGAGACAAGAGACCCAGTACTTC.